The 18 T cell receptor beta chains below come from one sample, sequenced in a study of long-term antiretroviral therapy in people with HIV. Version v3.0 of the immunoSEQ assay was performed at survey level. Clones were sequenced by immunoSEQ multiplex PCR, and TCRdb holds only the in-frame ones, with some missing. The sample includes roughly 30,000 clones, roughly 85% of them seen just once. The sample here was unsorted PBMCs, taken 0.8 years before starting antiretroviral therapy. All receptors derive from a man between 18 and 29 years old with HIV.

The V and J genes are TRBV4-2 and TRBJ2-3, with D perhaps TRBD1 (5 bases). Trimming left V 0 bases short and J 2 bases short, with 9 bases between. The CDR3 has 15 amino acids. Germline CDR1 reads LGHNA; CDR2 reads YNFKEQ. This chain's CDR3 is CASSQDRGSTDTQYF. The CDR3 DNA is TGTGCCAGCAGCCAAGATAGGGGTTCCACAGATACGCAGTATTTT.

The gene calls are TRBV5-6 and TRBJ1-5; D gene unclear. The CDR3 is 13 residues long. CDR1 SGHDT and CDR2 YYEEEE come from the germline V gene. Trimming pared 4 bases from V and 9 bases from J, leaving 14 bases between. In DNA form, the CDR3 reads TGTGCCAGCAGCCTCAGGAGCTACTCGCCCCAGCATTTT. Amino acid sequence: CASSLRSYSPQHF.

The chain employs TRBV28 and TRBJ2-5; D remains unclear. This CDR3 is built from 11 residues. Germline V gene lookup returns CDR1 MDHEN and CDR2 SYDVKM. V shed 8 bases and J shed 2 bases, with 6 bases lying between them. The CDR3 nucleotides read TGTGCCAGCCAGCTACAAGAGACCCAGTACTTC. Protein product: CASQLQETQYF. Variable domain in full (rest from reference TRBV28 and TRBJ2-5): DVKVTQSSRYLVKRTGEKVFLECVQDMDHENMFWYRQDPGLGLRLIYFSYDVKMKEKGDIPEGYSVSREKKERFSLILESASTNQTSMYLCASQLQETQYFGPGTRLLVL.

This clone was observed once. The chain combines TRBV7-9 with TRBJ2-5; a possible D gene is TRBD2 (7 bases). The CDR3 has 16 residues. The V gene's germline CDR1 is SEHNR and CDR2 FQNEAQ (reference sequence). The V end lost 0 bases, the J end lost 5 bases, and 16 bases lay between the germline ends. DNA for the CDR3: TGTGCCAGCAGCTTAGCTGCGGGGGCGATAGGGGAGACCCAGTACTTC. This translates into CASSLAAGAIGETQYF.

The gene calls are TRBV13 and TRBJ2-7; no definite D call. Germline V gene sequence: CDR1 PRHDT, CDR2 FYEKMQ (reference sequence). The CDR3 covers 11 residues. The V end lost 5 bases, the J end lost 6 bases, and 8 bases lay between the germline ends. The CDR3 region has the DNA TGTGCCAGCAGCCTCTCGGGCGAGCAGTACTTC. Translation: CASSLSGEQYF. The variable domain in full, with the rest retrieved from reference TRBV13 and TRBJ2-7, is AAGVIQSPRHLIKEKRETATLKCYPIPRHDTVYWYQQGPGQDPQFLISFYEKMQSDKGSIPDRFSAQQFSDYHSELNMSSLELGDSALYFCASSLSGEQYFGPGTRLTVT.

CDR3 nucleotides: TGTGCCAGCAGCTCCTTAATTGAGCAGTACTTC. Its protein is CASSSLIEQYF. The rearrangement joins TRBV5-8 to TRBJ2-7; D not certain. The CDR3 extends over 11 amino acids. V dropped 3 bases and J dropped 7 bases, with 8 bases sitting between them. The V gene's germline CDR1 is SGHTS and CDR2 YDEGEE.

This chain joins TRBV7-6 and TRBJ2-7, with 8 nucleotides matching TRBD2. The V gene's germline CDR1 is SGHVS and CDR2 FNYEAQ. J gave up 2 bases and V 1 base, and 7 bases lay outside the gene matches. The CDR3 runs 16 residues. CDR3 protein: CASSLDPEAGAYEQYF. The CDR3 coding sequence is TGTGCCAGCAGCTTAGACCCCGAAGCGGGGGCCTACGAGCAGTACTTC.

The chain links TRBV5-1 to TRBJ1-5, with a possible D match to TRBD1 (6 bases). The CDR3 has 15 amino acids. Trimming removed 2 bases at V and 5 bases at J, with 14 bases between. CDR1 is SGHRS, CDR2 YFSETQ, per germline. The CDR3 DNA sequence: TGCGCCAGCAGCTTAGGGGGGGAGTTAGATCAGCCCCAGCATTTT. Its translation: CASSLGGELDQPQHF.

The rearrangement links TRBV27 to TRBJ2-5; D is possibly TRBD1 or TRBD2 (6 bases each). Trimming shortened V by 6 bases and J by 2 bases, and 10 bases separated the two germline ends. The germline V gene encodes CDR1 MNHEY and CDR2 SMNVEV (reference sequence). The CDR3 runs 13 residues. As DNA, the CDR3 is TGTGCCAGCAGAAGGGGGGCACAAGAGACCCAGTACTTC. It codes for CASRRGAQETQYF.

The chain joins TRBV5-1 to TRBJ2-7; the D is unclear. Looked up from germline, CDR1 is SGHRS and CDR2 is YFSETQ. CDR3 length equals 12 residues. V was trimmed by 5 bases and J by 3 bases, leaving 9 bases between them. CDR3 in amino acids: CASRSLDYEQYF. CDR3 nucleotides: TGCGCCAGCAGATCTCTAGACTACGAGCAGTACTTC.

This rearrangement joins TRBV9 to TRBJ2-1; 9 nucleotides align to TRBD2. This CDR3 is built from 16 residues. V shed 1 base and J 6 bases; nucleotides not matched to a gene: 8. Per the germline V gene, CDR1 is SGDLS and CDR2 is YYNGEE. The CDR3 DNA sequence: TGTGCCAGCAGCGTATTGTCCGCGGGGGGGAGCAATGAGCAGTTCTTC. Protein product: CASSVLSAGGSNEQFF. The full variable domain, in which reference TRBV9 and TRBJ2-1 provide the parts outside the CDR3, is DSGVTQTPKHLITATGQRVTLRCSPRSGDLSVYWYQQSLDQGLQFLIQYYNGEERAKGNILERFSAQQFPDLHSELNLSSLELGDSALYFCASSVLSAGGSNEQFFGPGTRLTVL.

This clone was detected only a few times. The chain combines TRBV4-1 with TRBJ2-3; 9 nucleotides agree with TRBD1. Germline CDR1 reads MGHRA; CDR2 reads YSYEKL. This CDR3 has 16 residues. After removal of 1 base from V and 6 bases from J, the junction contained 8 bases not matched to a gene. The CDR3, as DNA: TGCGCCAGCAGCCAAGGAGCGGGACAGGGATTGGATACGCAGTATTTT. It translates to CASSQGAGQGLDTQYF.

This clone occurred once. The V and J genes are TRBV29-1 and TRBJ1-1; D uncertain. This CDR3 is 14 amino acids long. V lost 6 bases to trimming and J lost 1 base, with 15 bases between them. Germline loops: CDR1 SQVTM, CDR2 ANQGSEA. The CDR3 protein is CSVQRGNTNTEAFF. The CDR3 bases are TGCAGCGTACAGCGCGGGAACACGAACACTGAAGCTTTCTTT.

This chain uses TRBV4-1 with TRBJ2-7; perhaps D is TRBD1 or TRBD2 (6 bases each). Germline assignment: CDR1 MGHRA and CDR2 YSYEKL. The ends were cut back, 1 base at V and 4 bases at J, with 14 bases in the middle. The CDR3 runs 15 residues. The CDR3 DNA follows: TGCGCCAGCAGCCAAGGATATAGGGGGGATTACGAGCAGTACTTC. Amino acid sequence: CASSQGYRGDYEQYF.

The chain joins TRBV7-2 to TRBJ1-2; the match to TRBD1 covers 9 bases. The CDR3 is 14 amino acids. Germline assignment: CDR1 SGHTA and CDR2 FQGNSA. Germline trimming cut 4 bases from V and 10 bases from J; bases unmatched to any gene: 10. The CDR3 sequence is CASSSRDRALDYTF. In DNA form, the CDR3 reads TGTGCCAGCAGCTCCCGGGACAGGGCTTTGGACTACACCTTC.

The gene calls are TRBV7-8 and TRBJ1-1, with D uncertain. From germline, CDR1 is SGHVS and CDR2 FQNEAQ. V was cut by 1 base and J by 3 bases, with 0 bases left in between. This CDR3 has 11 residues. The CDR3 nucleotides read TGTGCCAGCAGCTTAGACACTGAAGCTTTCTTT. This translates into CASSLDTEAFF.

The chain joins TRBV2 to TRBJ2-3; TRBD2 matches at 12 bases. The CDR3 has 13 amino acids. CDR1 SNHLY and CDR2 FYNNEI come from the germline V gene. J gave up 7 bases and V 7 bases, and 3 bases lay outside the gene matches. The CDR3 region is CASTSGGVNTQYF. As DNA, the CDR3 is TGTGCCAGCACTAGCGGGGGGGTAAATACGCAGTATTTT.

The chain joins TRBV6-5 to TRBJ2-7; D is ambiguous. This CDR3 contains 13 residues. Trimming took off 7 bases at V and 0 bases at J, with 10 bases between the two ends. Germline V gene sequence: CDR1 MNHEY, CDR2 SVGAGI. CDR3 in DNA: TGTGCCAGCACCCGCGGTAGCTCCTACGAGCAGTACTTC. Translation gives CASTRGSSYEQYF.